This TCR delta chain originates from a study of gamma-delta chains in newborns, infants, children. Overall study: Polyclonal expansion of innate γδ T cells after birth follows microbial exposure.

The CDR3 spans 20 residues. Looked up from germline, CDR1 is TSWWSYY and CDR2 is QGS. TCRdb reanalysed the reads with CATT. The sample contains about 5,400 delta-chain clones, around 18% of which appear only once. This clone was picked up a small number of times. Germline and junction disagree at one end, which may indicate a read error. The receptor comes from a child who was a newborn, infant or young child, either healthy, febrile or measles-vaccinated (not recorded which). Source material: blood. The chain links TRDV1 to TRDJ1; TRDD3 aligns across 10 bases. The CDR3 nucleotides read TGTGCTCTTGGGAAAATCTATATGGGGCTGGGGGATAAGTACGCCGATAAACTCATCTTC. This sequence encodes CALGKIYMGLGDKYADKLIF.